The 17 T cell receptor beta chains below all came from one sample that was sequenced in a study of blood T cells in healthy people across ages. A second PCR, run for roughly 7 to 12 cycles, used a sample-barcoded 5' primer plus a J-beta primer mix. TCRdb recomputed calls from the 5' RACE reads with MiXCR, one row per CDR3 protein. Of more than 700,000 distinct CDR3 sequences listed, around 50% are singletons. The sample was blood. Source of these receptors: a man at least 80 years old in good health.

This clonotype was counted between two and nine times. The rearrangement uses TRBV29-1 and TRBJ2-7, with 7 bases fitting TRBD1. Germline V CDR1 and CDR2: SQVTM, ANQGSEA. CDR3 length: 14 amino acids. V shed 5 bases, J shed 0 bases, and the junction held 7 bases outside the gene matches. CDR3 protein: CSVTTTGSSYEQYF. CDR3 sequence (DNA): TGCAGCGTTACAACGACAGGGAGCTCCTACGAGCAGTACTTC.

Comments on this clonotype: A clone one base away is much larger, so this may be a read error. The genes are TRBV7-2 and TRBJ2-7; D unresolved. The germline gives CDR1 SGHTA, CDR2 FQGNSA. The CDR3 contains 12 residues. Here the CDR3 DNA reads TGTGCCAGCAGCCCAGACGGCTACAAGCAGTACTTC. Protein sequence: CASSPDGYKQYF.

This clonotype was detected only a few times. The chain uses TRBV7-3 and TRBJ2-7; D could derive from TRBD1 or TRBD2 (5 bases each). Looked up from germline, CDR1 is SGHTA and CDR2 is FQGTGA. This CDR3 is built from 15 residues. V was cut by 5 bases and J by 0 bases, with 14 bases left in between. The CDR3 protein is CASSPMSGTSYEQYF. CDR3 sequence (DNA): TGTGCCAGCAGCCCGATGAGTGGGACCTCCTACGAGCAGTACTTC.

The gene calls are TRBV20-1 and TRBJ2-1; weak D call: TRBD1 (6 bases). Germline CDR1 reads DFQATT; CDR2 reads SNEGSKA (reference sequence). The CDR3 sequence is 12 residues long. The ends were cut back, 6 bases at V and 5 bases at J, with 11 bases in the middle. The CDR3 nucleotides are TGCAGTGCAGTTCGGGACAACAATGAGCAGTTCTTC. It yields the protein CSAVRDNNEQFF.

This clonotype has just a few counts. The gene calls are TRBV21-1 and TRBJ2-1; the table's D call, TRBD1, has no DNA check behind it. TRBV21-1 is flagged as a pseudogene. The CDR3 runs 16 residues. DNA for the CDR3: TGTGCCAGCGGGAGCCCCCCCGTGGGCAGGGTGGTTGCGCAGTTCTTC. Amino acid sequence: CASGSPPVGRVVAQFF.

The gene calls are TRBV29-1 and TRBJ2-3; 8 bases fit TRBD2. The junction had 8 bases not matched to a gene; V was cut back by 6 bases and J by 3 bases. This CDR3 has 14 amino acids. Germline V gene data show CDR1 as SQVTM and CDR2 as ANQGSEA. CDR3 coding DNA: TGCAGCGTCCCGGGCCGCGGGGGGACAGATACGCAGTATTTT. This translates into CSVPGRGGTDTQYF.

Many counts were recorded for this clonotype. The rearrangement joins TRBV29-1 to TRBJ2-7; D gene uncertain. The CDR3 is 11 amino acids. Germline loops: CDR1 SQVTM, CDR2 ANQGSEA. Deletions cut 6 bases from V and 5 bases from J, with 11 bases between. The CDR3: CSVGSSDEQYF. For the CDR3, the DNA is TGCAGCGTCGGTAGTTCGGACGAGCAGTACTTC.

Details on this clonotype: A single base separates this from a much larger clone, so it may be a read error. This chain links TRBV12-3 or TRBV12-4 with TRBJ2-3; D perhaps matches TRBD2 (5 bases). V lost 3 bases and J 11 bases, leaving 18 bases between the germline ends. The CDR3 has 14 residues. The CDR3 sequence is CASSFSAGERKQYF. In DNA, the CDR3 is TGTGCCAGCAGTTTTAGCGCCGGGGAGAGAAAGCAGTATTTT.

The J gene is TRBJ1-2, the V gene TRBV24-1; D is perhaps TRBD1 (6 bases). The CDR3 has 15 amino acids. CDR1 is KGHDR, CDR2 SFDVKD, per germline. Trimming removed 3 bases at V and 8 bases at J, with 18 bases between. DNA of the CDR3: TGTGCCACCAGTGATCTTACCGGGACACGAGACGGCTACACCTTC. Protein product: CATSDLTGTRDGYTF.

The chain combines TRBV28 with TRBJ2-2; either TRBD1 or TRBD2 may supply D (5 bases each). The CDR3 totals 14 residues. Trimming shortened V by 7 bases and J by 1 base, and 10 bases separated the two germline ends. Germline loops: CDR1 MDHEN, CDR2 SYDVKM. In nucleotides, the CDR3 is TGTGCCAGCAACCGGGACCGGAACACCGGGGAGCTGTTTTTT. It codes for CASNRDRNTGELFF.

This clonotype has just one count. The chain carries TRBV16 and TRBJ1-2, with D maybe TRBD1 (6 bases). CDR1 is KGHSY and CDR2 is FQNENV in the germline V gene. V lost 1 base and J 2 bases, leaving 8 bases between the germline ends. The CDR3 covers 14 residues. CDR3 coding DNA: TGTGCCAGCAGCCAATTTAGGGGGAACTATGGCTACACCTTC. Its protein is CASSQFRGNYGYTF. Filled out from reference TRBV16 and TRBJ1-2, the complete variable domain reads GEEVAQTPKHLVRGEGQKAKLYCAPIKGHSYVFWYQQVLKNEFKFLISFQNENVFDETGMPKERFSAKCLPNSPCSLEIQATKLEDSAVYFCASSQFRGNYGYTFGSGTRLTVV.

The chain uses TRBV29-1 and TRBJ2-1; perhaps TRBD2 as D (5 bases). This CDR3 is built from 12 residues. Germline V gene data show CDR1 as SQVTM and CDR2 as ANQGSEA. V was clipped by 0 bases and J by 9 bases, with 9 bases between them. CDR3 in amino acids: CSVEDLTTEQFF. The CDR3 region has the DNA TGCAGCGTTGAAGATCTGACTACTGAGCAGTTCTTC.

The chain is built from TRBV20-1 and TRBJ2-5; 10 positions agree with TRBD2. CDR1 is DFQATT, CDR2 SNEGSKA, per germline (reference sequence). The ends lost 1 base at V and 7 bases at J; junction bases unmatched: 18. The CDR3 totals 18 residues. This CDR3 is CSARGETGYSGRARTQYF. The CDR3 DNA reads TGCAGTGCTAGAGGAGAAACCGGATACAGCGGGAGGGCCCGGACCCAGTACTTC.

The chain has TRBV4-2 and TRBJ2-1, with no clear D. Looked up from germline, CDR1 is LGHNA and CDR2 is YNFKEQ. V lost 0 bases and J lost 7, with 7 bases in between. The CDR3 extends over 13 amino acids. CDR3 residues: CASSQDGGNEQFF. The CDR3, as DNA: TGTGCCAGCAGCCAAGATGGTGGTAATGAGCAGTTCTTC.

The gene calls are TRBV10-3 and TRBJ2-7; D possibly uses TRBD1 or TRBD2 (6 bases each). CDR1 ENHRY and CDR2 SYGVKD come from the germline V gene. V lost 6 bases, J lost 3 bases, and 15 bases lay in between. The CDR3 length is 14 residues. This CDR3 reads CAIRDPRGGYEQYF. The DNA of the CDR3 is TGTGCCATCAGGGATCCCAGGGGAGGCTACGAGCAGTACTTC.

Note on this clonotype: A much larger clone lies one base from this, so it may be a read error. The CDR3 sequence is CTSSYSMRENTDTQYF. CDR3 DNA: TGTACCAGCAGTTACTCGATGCGGGAGAACACAGATACGCAGTATTTT. The chain joins TRBV6-2 or TRBV6-3 to TRBJ2-3; 7 nucleotides match TRBD2. The germline gives CDR1 MNHEY, CDR2 SVGEGT. The CDR3 sequence is 16 residues long.

The J gene is TRBJ2-1, the V gene TRBV5-1; tentatively, D is TRBD2 (6 bases). The CDR3 sequence is 19 residues long. CDR1 is SGHRS, CDR2 YFSETQ, per germline. Trimming removed 5 bases from V and 0 bases from J, with 24 bases in between. CDR3 sequence: CASSSISQRAVGSYNEQFF. The CDR3 DNA reads TGCGCCAGCAGTTCCATAAGCCAGCGGGCGGTCGGCTCCTACAATGAGCAGTTCTTC.